The 23 T cell receptor beta chains below come from one sample, sequenced in a study of blood T cell repertoires in COVID-19. TCRdb's copy holds only in-frame clones and misses some; the assay was immunoSEQ multiplex PCR. The profile shows around 220,000 clones, around 88% of them singletons. Sample: PBMCs or T cells enriched from blood (not recorded which). These receptors were collected from a woman aged 45-65 years with acute COVID-19.

The chain is built from TRBV6-5 and TRBJ1-2; 12 nucleotides align to TRBD1. V lost 0 bases, J lost 5 bases, and 4 bases stayed unmatched. Per germline, CDR1 MNHEY and CDR2 SVGAGI. This CDR3 has 16 amino acids. For the CDR3, the DNA is TGTGCCAGCAGTTACTCGGGACAGGGGGCTAGTTATGGCTACACCTTC. It codes for CASSYSGQGASYGYTF.

This clone occurred once. V and J are TRBV7-2 and TRBJ2-3, with 9 positions matching TRBD2. Trimming cost V 3 bases and J 2 bases; bases outside gene matches: 6. This CDR3 spans 16 amino acids. The germline V gene encodes CDR1 SGHTA and CDR2 FQGNSA. CDR3 sequence: CASSFLGTSNTDTQYF. The CDR3 region has the DNA TGTGCCAGCAGCTTCCTGGGGACTAGCAACACAGATACGCAGTATTTT.

This sequence joins TRBV2 and TRBJ2-3, with 10 bases that match TRBD2. Per germline, CDR1 SNHLY and CDR2 FYNNEI. J was trimmed by 5 bases and V by 5 bases; bases with no gene match: 1. The CDR3 runs to 13 residues. The CDR3 loop reads CASSRTSGDTQYF. The CDR3 DNA sequence: TGTGCCAGCAGTAGGACTAGCGGAGATACGCAGTATTTT.

In its sample, this clone was seen a few times. The V and J genes are TRBV27 and TRBJ2-5; possibly TRBD1 for D (6 bases). The CDR3 is 15 amino acids. The V and J ends lost 4 bases and 1 base respectively, with 13 bases between them. CDR1 MNHEY and CDR2 SMNVEV come from the germline V gene (reference sequence). The CDR3 sequence is CASSSRIRGQETQYF. CDR3 DNA: TGTGCCAGCAGTTCCCGGATCAGGGGCCAAGAGACCCAGTACTTC.

The chain employs TRBV6-4 and TRBJ2-2, with TRBD1 matching 9 bases. The V gene's germline CDR1 is MRHNA and CDR2 SNTAGT. V lost 7 bases to trimming and J lost 6 bases; unmatched junction nucleotides: 9. CDR3 length equals 15 residues. For the CDR3, the DNA is TGTGCCAGCACCGGGACAGGGTTTTCATCCGGGGAGCTGTTTTTT. Amino acid sequence: CASTGTGFSSGELFF.

The chain carries TRBV24-1 and TRBJ2-1; TRBD1 matches 9 bases. Germline V lookup: CDR1 KGHDR, CDR2 SFDVKD. The V segment lost 4 bases and the J segment 5 bases; nucleotides outside the gene matches: 11. This CDR3 contains 17 residues. The chain's CDR3 is CATSDHPPRTGDNEQFF. The CDR3 nucleotides read TGTGCCACCAGTGACCACCCACCACGGACAGGGGACAATGAGCAGTTCTTC.

The chain is built from TRBV12-3 or TRBV12-4 and TRBJ2-7; TRBD1 matches 9 bases. Unmatched junction bases numbered 7, after V lost 4 bases and J lost 9 bases. This CDR3 has 13 residues. The CDR3 DNA sequence: TGTGCCAGCAGTTATGGACAGGGGACCCTGCAGTACTTC. Protein: CASSYGQGTLQYF.

V is TRBV5-1 and J is TRBJ2-1, with 10 bases that match TRBD2. CDR1 and CDR2 from the germline V gene are SGHRS and YFSETQ. The trim removed 5 bases at V and 9 bases at J, leaving 14 bases unmatched. The CDR3 has 16 amino acids. The CDR3 protein is CASRRSSGSSDGEQFF. CDR3 DNA sequence: TGCGCCAGCAGGCGATCTAGCGGGAGCTCGGATGGTGAGCAGTTCTTC.

J is TRBJ2-3 and V is TRBV29-1; tentatively, D is TRBD2 (5 bases). From germline, CDR1 is SQVTM and CDR2 ANQGSEA. The CDR3 covers 14 residues. Between the trimmed V and J ends, which lost 6 bases and 0 bases, there was a span of 13 bases. CDR3 sequence reads: CSVRDYGSTDTQYF. As DNA, the CDR3 is TGCAGCGTCCGAGACTACGGTAGCACAGATACGCAGTATTTT.

V and J are TRBV6-5 and TRBJ1-4; TRBD1 agrees at 9 bases. Looked up from germline, CDR1 is MNHEY and CDR2 is SVGAGI. Trimming took 0 bases from V and 6 from J; bases not matched to a gene: 2. This CDR3 is built from 15 residues. In nucleotides, the CDR3 is TGTGCCAGCAGTTACTCGGGACAGGGTTATGAAAAACTGTTTTTT. Translation gives CASSYSGQGYEKLFF.

The V gene is TRBV4-1, the J gene TRBJ2-2; D might be TRBD2 (6 bases). Germline CDR1 and CDR2: MGHRA and YSYEKL. The CDR3 spans 17 residues. Trimming took off 5 bases at V and 6 bases at J, with 22 bases between the two ends. Written as DNA, the CDR3 is TGCGCCAGCAGCGTTCGAATGCTGAGACTAGGGGCCGGGGAGCTGTTTTTT. Translated: CASSVRMLRLGAGELFF.

This clone was observed a few times. CDR3 DNA sequence: TGTGCCATCAGGGACCTAAGACAGGGTTACGAGCAGTACTTC. Its protein is CAIRDLRQGYEQYF. This sequence joins TRBV10-3 and TRBJ2-7, with 7 bases matching TRBD1. This CDR3 has 14 residues. V was pared by 6 bases and J by 4 bases, with 9 bases of the junction left unmatched. Germline lookup yields CDR1 ENHRY and CDR2 SYGVKD.

The V gene is TRBV28, the J gene TRBJ2-7; possibly TRBD1 for D (6 bases). The CDR3 runs to 13 residues. Germline-derived CDR1 and CDR2 are MDHEN and SYDVKM. Trimming left V 3 bases short and J 2 bases short, with 8 bases between. As DNA, the CDR3 is TGTGCCAGCAGTTTGACAGGACCCTACGAGCAGTACTTC. Encoded protein: CASSLTGPYEQYF.

The chain has TRBV5-6 and TRBJ2-7; D is unclear. Germline assignment: CDR1 SGHDT and CDR2 YYEEEE. There are 15 residues in the CDR3. V lost 3 bases and J lost 2, with 15 bases in between. CDR3 coding DNA: TGTGCCAGCAGCTCCGACCACGGGTTCCCCTACGAGCAGTACTTC. Its protein product is CASSSDHGFPYEQYF.

The chain links TRBV7-2 to TRBJ2-5; D is perhaps TRBD2 (6 bases). The CDR3 is made up of 15 amino acids. Germline assignment: CDR1 SGHTA and CDR2 FQGNSA. V dropped 3 bases and J dropped 4 bases, with 15 bases sitting between them. CDR3 protein: CASSFQGGGGETQYF. CDR3 sequence (DNA): TGTGCCAGCAGCTTCCAGGGAGGTGGGGGAGAGACCCAGTACTTC.

The chain has TRBV19 and TRBJ2-7; 7 nucleotides match TRBD2. The CDR3 extends over 14 amino acids. V was clipped by 5 bases and J by 1 base; unmatched bases: 5. Germline lookup yields CDR1 LNHDA and CDR2 SQIVND (reference sequence). CDR3 sequence: CASSPSGGSYEQYF. DNA of the CDR3: TGTGCCAGTAGTCCCTCGGGAGGATCCTACGAGCAGTACTTC. The whole variable domain, remainder taken from reference TRBV19 and TRBJ2-7, is DGGITQSPKYLFRKEGQNVTLSCEQNLNHDAMYWYRQDPGQGLRLIYYSQIVNDFQKGDIAEGYSVSREKKESFPLTVTSAQKNPTAFYLCASSPSGGSYEQYFGPGTRLTVT.

V is TRBV5-1 and J is TRBJ1-2; TRBD1 aligns across 7 bases. This CDR3 contains 17 residues. After removal of 0 bases from V and 9 bases from J, the junction contained 17 bases not matched to a gene. Germline CDR1 reads SGHRS; CDR2 reads YFSETQ. CDR3 region: CASSLVGETRQGSRYTF. CDR3 in DNA: TGCGCCAGCAGCTTGGTGGGGGAGACAAGACAGGGTTCGCGCTACACCTTC. Combining the CDR3 with reference TRBV5-1 and TRBJ1-2 gives the whole variable domain KAGVTQTPRYLIKTRGQQVTLSCSPISGHRSVSWYQQTPGQGLQFLFEYFSETQRNKGNFPGRFSGRQFSNSRSEMNVSTLELGDSALYLCASSLVGETRQGSRYTFGSGTRLTVV.

The gene calls are TRBV18 and TRBJ1-1; D possibly corresponds to TRBD1 (5 bases). Trimming shortened V by 0 bases and J by 4 bases, and 9 bases separated the two germline ends. From germline, CDR1 is KGHSH and CDR2 LQKENI. The CDR3 is 14 residues long. The CDR3 bases are TGTGCCAGCTCACCACCGGCAAGGGGCACTGAAGCTTTCTTT. Encoded protein: CASSPPARGTEAFF.

This rearrangement joins TRBV4-3 to TRBJ2-1; TRBD2 is a possible D gene (7 bases). Trimming took 0 bases from V and 4 from J, leaving 13 bases between them. This CDR3 spans 16 amino acids. The germline CDR1 and CDR2 sequences are LGHNA and YSLEER. CDR3 nucleotide sequence: TGCGCCAGCAGCCAAGACGGGGGCGGGAGTTACAATGAGCAGTTCTTC. Residues: CASSQDGGGSYNEQFF.

This clone came up once. The rearrangement joins TRBV2 to TRBJ2-7, with 9 bases lining up with TRBD1. Trimming at V came to 6 bases and at J to 2 bases, leaving 5 bases not matched to a gene. The germline V gene has CDR1 SNHLY and CDR2 FYNNEI. The CDR3 spans 14 residues. CDR3 in DNA: TGTGCCAGCAGGACGGGACAGGGTGCCTACGAGCAGTACTTC. Protein sequence: CASRTGQGAYEQYF.

This sequence joins TRBV6-2 or TRBV6-3 and TRBJ2-7; TRBD1 matches 7 bases. V gave up 5 bases and J gave up 1 base; unmatched junction bases: 11. CDR1 MNHEY and CDR2 SVGEGT come from the germline V gene. The CDR3 spans 16 residues. CDR3 bases: TGTGCCAGCAGTCGGGACAGTCGCCCACGGTCCTACGAGCAGTACTTC. Its protein product is CASSRDSRPRSYEQYF.

V gene TRBV11-2 combines with J gene TRBJ2-4, with a possible D match to TRBD2 (6 bases). Per the germline V gene, CDR1 is SGHAT and CDR2 is FQNNGV. The ends were cut back, 1 base at V and 0 bases at J, with 16 bases in the middle. The CDR3 spans 18 residues. The CDR3, as DNA: TGTGCCAGCAGCTTAGGCGCGGGGAAGGGTATAGCCAAAAACATTCAGTACTTC. It translates to CASSLGAGKGIAKNIQYF. The full variable domain, its missing parts supplied by reference TRBV11-2 and TRBJ2-4, is EAGVAQSPRYKIIEKRQSVAFWCNPISGHATLYWYQQILGQGPKLLIQFQNNGVVDDSQLPKDRFSAERLKGVDSTLKIQPAKLEDSAVYLCASSLGAGKGIAKNIQYFGAGTRLSVL.

The chain couples TRBV27 to TRBJ2-1, with a weak D call TRBD1 (6 bases). The length of the CDR3 is 17 residues. The ends were cut back, 4 bases at V and 4 bases at J, with 20 bases in the middle. CDR1 and CDR2 from the germline V gene are MNHEY and SMNVEV (reference sequence). The CDR3 sequence is CASSSVNTIQGYNEQFF. Written as DNA, the CDR3 is TGTGCCAGCAGTTCCGTAAATACCATACAGGGTTACAATGAGCAGTTCTTC.